The present TCR beta chain was sequenced within a study of CD8 T cells in Susac syndrome. The germline gives CDR1 MNHNY, CDR2 SVGAGI (reference sequence). The CDR3 is made up of 13 amino acids. The germline V and J ends were trimmed by 8 bases and 0 bases, with 5 bases remaining between them. The RNA, about 0.5 to 1 ug, was put through reverse transcription using random hexamers. TCRdb passed the immunoSEQ multiplex PCR reads through MiXCR, listing each CDR3 protein once. The repertoire consists of around 160,000 distinct CDR3 sequences, with approximately 93% occurring once and the leading ten covering approximately 0.094%.

The material sequenced was CD4+ T cells from PBMCs. The receptor's source is a human donor with multiple sclerosis. This chain connects TRBV6-6 to TRBJ2-6; D is unclear. CDR3 sequence: CASWHSGANVLTF. CDR3 nucleotides: TGTGCCAGCTGGCACTCTGGGGCCAACGTCCTGACTTTC.